This T cell receptor (beta chain) was sequenced for a study of T cell repertoires in cytomegalovirus infection. Study-level information: Alongside well-studied HLA-B-restricted CMV epitopes, recently identified HLA-C-restricted CMV epitopes were also used. Public signatures in TCR beta pointed to CMV infection and matching HLA type. Study findings and constraints: CMV-specific HLA-C-restricted TCR beta clonotypes dominated the ex vivo response.

As to this clonotype: Its cognate antigen is unknown.

The CDR3 is 11 residues long. The V gene lost 10 bases and the J gene lost 6 bases, with 12 bases spanning the gap. TCRdb reprocessed the reads with MiXCR, giving one entry per CDR3 protein. This sample has roughly 700,000 distinct CDR3 sequences, with about 30% found just once. Sequences were derived from cultured PBMCs, sampled from culture after CMV antigen stimulation. The TCR originated in a human donor in good health (CMV status not recorded). Some clones in this sample may be carry-over from other donors' samples. The rearrangement uses TRBV12-3 or TRBV12-4 and TRBJ1-1; D is unclear. CDR3 sequence: CATQEGAEAFF. The CDR3 DNA reads TGTGCCACGCAAGAGGGCGCTGAAGCTTTCTTT.